Shown below are 17 T cell receptor beta chains from a single sample sequenced in a study of identical twins. Via MiXCR, TCRdb re-called the 5' RACE reads, giving one row per CDR3 protein. This table has around 490,000 distinct CDR3 sequences, 15% appearing once. The data also belong to a second study, concerning yellow fever vaccine responses in identical twins.

The sequencing sample was made of CD4+ T cells sorted from blood. These TCRs come from a woman in her late teens or twenties in good health.

In this sample, this clonotype turned up a few times. The rearrangement uses TRBV12-3 or TRBV12-4 and TRBJ2-7; the match to TRBD2 covers 9 bases. J gave up 6 bases and V 5 bases, and 17 bases lay outside the gene matches. This CDR3 has 17 amino acids. DNA of the CDR3: TGTGCCAGCAGTGGTACCTCGGGGCGGGAGGGCGAGGGCGAGCAGTACTTC. It codes for CASSGTSGREGEGEQYF.

This clonotype has just a few counts. The chain uses TRBV4-2 and TRBJ2-1, with TRBD2 identical over 9 bases. The V gene's germline CDR1 is LGHNA and CDR2 YNFKEQ. Unmatched junction bases numbered 7, after V lost 0 bases and J lost 4 bases. This CDR3 comprises 17 residues. For the CDR3, the DNA is TGTGCCAGCAGCCAAGATCTGGTGACTAGCGGATACAATGAGCAGTTCTTC. Its protein product is CASSQDLVTSGYNEQFF.

This clonotype was observed many times. The V gene is TRBV3-1, the J gene TRBJ2-1, with D tentatively TRBD1 (7 bases). From germline, CDR1 is LGHDT and CDR2 YNNKEL (reference sequence). The V end lost 4 bases, the J end lost 0 bases, and 13 bases lay between the germline ends. This CDR3 region has 16 residues. The chain's CDR3 is CASSPGGQSSYNEQFF. The CDR3 nucleotides are TGTGCCAGCAGCCCCGGGGGACAGAGCTCCTACAATGAGCAGTTCTTC.

The chain carries TRBV6-1 and TRBJ2-1; either TRBD1 or TRBD2 may supply D (6 bases each). Germline V lookup: CDR1 MNHNS, CDR2 SASEGT. With 2 bases removed from V and 9 bases from J, the gap between germline ends came to 14 bases. The CDR3 sequence is 14 residues long. CDR3 in DNA: TGTGCCAGCAGTGAAACCCCGGGGGCCCGTGAGCAGTTCTTC. It yields the protein CASSETPGAREQFF.

This clonotype was seen a few times. V usage is TRBV7-8 and J usage is TRBJ2-1; 7 nucleotides agree with TRBD2. This CDR3 contains 16 residues. V was pared by 2 bases and J by 6 bases, with 10 bases of the junction left unmatched. Germline CDR1 SGHVS, CDR2 FQNEAQ. The CDR3 nucleotides read TGTGCCAGCAGCTTATCCGGGACTATCCCCTCCAATGAGCAGTTCTTC. Its protein is CASSLSGTIPSNEQFF.

The chain links TRBV6-1 to TRBJ2-5, with D possibly being TRBD2 (7 bases). V gave up 7 bases and J gave up 5 bases, with 17 bases separating them. This CDR3 comprises 14 residues. Germline V gene sequence: CDR1 MNHNS, CDR2 SASEGT. CDR3 coding DNA: TGTGCCAGCAAAGGGGGAGGGCCCCGGGAGACCCAGTACTTC. This translates into CASKGGGPRETQYF.

This chain connects TRBV20-1 to TRBJ2-3; tentative D call: TRBD1 (6 bases). The V gene's germline CDR1 is DFQATT and CDR2 SNEGSKA (reference sequence). V lost 0 bases and J lost 2, with 12 bases in between. This CDR3 has 15 amino acids. CDR3 region: CSAREYRAPTDTQYF. The CDR3 DNA is TGCAGTGCTAGAGAGTACAGGGCCCCCACAGATACGCAGTATTTT.

This chain links TRBV6-1 with TRBJ1-5; D is unresolved. V lost 8 bases and J 0 bases, leaving 8 bases between the germline ends. This CDR3 contains 13 residues. CDR1 and CDR2 (germline): MNHNS, SASEGT. The CDR3 sequence is CASGSNSNQPQHF. CDR3 coding DNA: TGTGCCAGCGGATCTAATAGCAATCAGCCCCAGCATTTT.

Only a few counts were recorded for this clonotype. The chain combines TRBV7-9 with TRBJ2-1, with TRBD1 matching 9 bases. The CDR3 totals 16 residues. Germline CDR1 is SEHNR and CDR2 is FQNEAQ (reference sequence). With V trimmed by 0 bases and J by 11 bases, 11 bases remained unmatched. This chain's CDR3 is CASSLAGTGSFMKQFF. The CDR3 nucleotides read TGTGCCAGCAGCTTAGCAGGGACAGGGAGTTTTATGAAGCAGTTCTTC.

The chain links TRBV5-1 to TRBJ2-2; D possibly matches TRBD1 or TRBD2 (5 bases each). Germline CDR1 is SGHRS and CDR2 is YFSETQ. The CDR3 runs to 15 residues. Trimming cost V 2 bases and J 5 bases, with 13 bases left between them. The CDR3, as DNA: TGCGCCAGCAGCTTTAGGGACGCTGGGACCGGGGAGCTGTTTTTT. It specifies CASSFRDAGTGELFF.

This clonotype appeared a few times. V and J are TRBV7-9 and TRBJ1-4; D gene ambiguous. The CDR3 runs 13 residues. The germline CDR1 and CDR2 sequences are SEHNR and FQNEAQ (reference sequence). V lost 5 bases to trimming and J lost 10 bases, with 14 bases between them. Here the CDR3 reads CASSPRTFGKLFF. Written as DNA, the CDR3 is TGTGCCAGCAGCCCCCGGACCTTCGGAAAACTGTTTTTT.

This clonotype was counted a few times. This rearrangement joins TRBV11-2 to TRBJ2-2; possibly TRBD1 or TRBD2 for D (5 bases each). Per germline, CDR1 SGHAT and CDR2 FQNNGV. CDR3 length: 14 residues. Trimming cost V 4 bases and J 7 bases, with 13 bases left between them. Here the CDR3 DNA reads TGTGCCAGCAGCTCCCGCAGGGACGGCGGGGAGCTGTTTTTT. Amino acid sequence: CASSSRRDGGELFF.

This sequence joins TRBV3-1 and TRBJ2-2; D uncertain. Germline V CDR1 and CDR2: LGHDT, YNNKEL (reference sequence). The ends were cut back, 1 base at V and 7 bases at J, with 7 bases in the middle. The CDR3 extends over 13 amino acids. The CDR3 region has the DNA TGTGCCAGCAGCCAAGGAACCCACGGGGAGCTGTTTTTT. Its translation is CASSQGTHGELFF.

J is TRBJ1-1 and V is TRBV15; no clear D. Deletions cut 1 base from V and 1 base from J, with 7 bases between. This CDR3 is built from 14 residues. The germline gives CDR1 LNHNV, CDR2 YYDKDF (reference sequence). CDR3 sequence reads: CATSRGVGNTEAFF. The CDR3 DNA is TGTGCCACCAGCAGAGGGGTGGGGAACACTGAAGCTTTCTTT.

This chain links TRBV5-1 with TRBJ1-1; TRBD1 is a possible D gene (6 bases). The CDR3 totals 13 residues. V was clipped by 6 bases and J by 4 bases, with 13 bases between them. CDR1 is SGHRS and CDR2 is YFSETQ in the germline V gene. The CDR3, as DNA: TGCGCCAGCATTGAGCAGGGGAGCACTGAAGCTTTCTTT. Protein sequence: CASIEQGSTEAFF.

In its sample, this clonotype was seen a few times. The V and J genes are TRBV20-1 and TRBJ2-3, with 10 bases matching TRBD2. This CDR3 region has 15 residues. CDR1 DFQATT and CDR2 SNEGSKA come from the germline V gene (reference sequence). The V gene end was trimmed by 6 bases and the J gene end by 1 base; junction bases not matched to a gene: 7. The CDR3 DNA reads TGCAGTGCCAACGAACTAGCGGGACGCACAGATACGCAGTATTTT. Protein sequence: CSANELAGRTDTQYF.

This clonotype was detected only a few times. The chain combines TRBV12-3 or TRBV12-4 with TRBJ2-1; TRBD2 is a possible D gene (6 bases). Trimming removed 2 bases at V and 8 bases at J, with 13 bases between. CDR3 size: 14 residues. Here the CDR3 DNA reads TGTGCCAGCAGTTTACTTCAGGGAGGTTATGAGCAGTTCTTC. Its translation: CASSLLQGGYEQFF.